This T cell receptor beta chain was sequenced in a study of shared clonotypes between healthy human individuals. Overall study context: CD4 naive cells filled three plates per donor, CD4 memory three, CD8 naive two and CD8 memory one.

A split of CD4+ cells into CD45RA+ naive and CD45RA-negative memory subsets was performed. This CDR3 comprises 16 residues. V shed 6 bases and J 13 bases; nucleotides not matched to a gene: 14. From germline, CDR1 is LNHDA and CDR2 SQIVND (reference sequence). Comments on this clone: The target antigen is unknown.

Clones were sequenced by immunoSEQ multiplex PCR, and TCRdb holds only the in-frame ones, with some missing. This repertoire shows approximately 980,000 clones, more than 75% found once; its top ten account for roughly 1.5%. Study-wide results and caveats: Estimated clonotype richness was generally higher in naive than memory subsets. Sequencing depth was predicted to influence how clonotypes are shared among donors.

The V call is TRBV19, the J call TRBJ2-1; 14 bases fit TRBD2. The sequenced sample was memory CD4+ T cells sorted from blood. Subset given: CD45RA-negative fraction. The receptor's source is a man in his late teens or twenties in good health. The CDR3: CASSPLTSGGAWAQFF. The CDR3 DNA sequence: TGTGCCAGTAGCCCTCTGACTAGCGGGGGGGCCTGGGCTCAGTTCTTC.